The 16 T cell receptor beta chains below come from one sample, sequenced in a study of blood T cell repertoires in COVID-19. TCRdb's copy holds only in-frame clones and misses some; the assay was immunoSEQ multiplex PCR. The sample shows about 74,000 clones, about four fifths of them seen only once. The sample consisted of peripheral blood. All receptors come from a man between 45 and 60 years old with active COVID-19.

V usage is TRBV5-1 and J usage is TRBJ2-1; D is ambiguous. The CDR3 length is 13 residues. Trimming removed 1 base from V and 4 bases from J, with 6 bases in between. Germline CDR1 SGHRS, CDR2 YFSETQ. CDR3: CASSLNGYNEQFF. CDR3 nucleotides: TGCGCCAGCAGCTTGAACGGGTACAATGAGCAGTTCTTC.

V gene TRBV7-2 combines with J gene TRBJ2-1, with 10 bases matching TRBD1. V dropped 5 bases and J dropped 3; count of bases not matched to a gene: 4. Germline V gives CDR1 SGHTA, CDR2 FQGNSA. The CDR3 is made up of 15 amino acids. Here the CDR3 reads CASSPWTGGYNEQFF. The CDR3 coding sequence is TGTGCCAGCAGCCCCTGGACAGGGGGCTACAATGAGCAGTTCTTC.

This chain joins TRBV7-7 and TRBJ2-1, with a weak D call TRBD1 (5 bases). This CDR3 has 16 amino acids. V dropped 1 base and J dropped 6 bases, with 16 bases sitting between them. The germline V gene has CDR1 SSHAT and CDR2 FNYEAQ (reference sequence). The CDR3 region is CASSLGFGALVNEQFF. CDR3 in DNA: TGTGCCAGCAGCTTAGGTTTTGGGGCTCTAGTCAATGAGCAGTTCTTC.

The rearrangement links TRBV5-6 to TRBJ1-1, with D hard to call. Trimming removed 2 bases at V and 5 bases at J, with 10 bases between. CDR1 and CDR2 (germline): SGHDT, YYEEEE. This CDR3 has 13 amino acids. The CDR3 here is CASSFSRETEAFF. The CDR3 DNA sequence: TGTGCCAGCAGCTTTTCGAGGGAAACTGAAGCTTTCTTT.

The chain is built from TRBV5-1 and TRBJ2-5; a weak D match, TRBD1 (5 bases). V lost 0 bases and J 0 bases, leaving 6 bases between the germline ends. The CDR3 has 14 residues. Germline loops: CDR1 SGHRS, CDR2 YFSETQ. The CDR3 reads CASSLEGYQETQYF. CDR3 sequence (DNA): TGCGCCAGCAGCTTGGAGGGGTACCAAGAGACCCAGTACTTC.

The genes are TRBV19 and TRBJ1-2; 7 positions match TRBD1. CDR3 length: 14 amino acids. V dropped 3 bases and J dropped 4; count of bases not matched to a gene: 5. Germline V gene lookup returns CDR1 LNHDA and CDR2 SQIVND (reference sequence). The CDR3 DNA is TGTGCCAGTAGTATCTTCGGGGACAGCTATGGCTACACCTTC. This codes for CASSIFGDSYGYTF.

The genes are TRBV6-5 and TRBJ2-1, with 10 bases fitting TRBD2. The CDR3 extends over 16 amino acids. Germline-derived CDR1 and CDR2 are MNHEY and SVGAGI. The ends lost 0 bases at V and 9 bases at J; junction bases unmatched: 8. The chain's CDR3 is CASSYSKAGGPGEQFF. The CDR3 DNA follows: TGTGCCAGCAGTTACTCGAAAGCGGGAGGGCCGGGTGAGCAGTTCTTC.

CDR3 DNA sequence: TGTGCCAGCAGAAGGGGACAGACCTACGAGCAGTACTTC. Translation gives CASRRGQTYEQYF. This chain uses TRBV11-2 with TRBJ2-7; 7 nucleotides agree with TRBD1. This CDR3 is 13 amino acids long. The junction had 4 bases not matched to a gene; V was cut back by 6 bases and J by 2 bases. The germline CDR1 and CDR2 sequences are SGHAT and FQNNGV.

This clone occurred once. The rearrangement uses TRBV3-1 (or the pseudogene TRBV3-2) and TRBJ2-3, with a weak D call TRBD2 (5 bases). Trimming pared 4 bases from V and 0 bases from J, leaving 8 bases between. CDR1 and CDR2 from the germline V gene are LGHDT and YNNKEL (reference sequence). The CDR3 is 14 amino acids. The CDR3, as DNA: TGTGCCAGCAGCCCGAGGGCAAGCACAGATACGCAGTATTTT. It yields the protein CASSPRASTDTQYF.

For this clone: One end of the junction varies from germline; a read error may be responsible. This chain uses TRBV3-1 (or the pseudogene TRBV3-2) with TRBJ2-7; D may be TRBD2 (5 bases). Germline loops: CDR1 LGHDT, CDR2 YNNKEL (reference sequence). The CDR3 length is 14 residues. The CDR3 coding sequence is TGTGCCAGCAACCCCGGCGGAGGCTCCCACGAGCAGTACTTC. Amino acid sequence: CASNPGGGSHEQYF.

The V gene is TRBV6-5, the J gene TRBJ2-3; 7 nucleotides match TRBD2. After removal of 2 bases from V and 4 bases from J, the junction contained 6 bases not matched to a gene. Germline-derived CDR1 and CDR2 are MNHEY and SVGAGI. This CDR3 spans 15 amino acids. CDR3 residues: CASSYLGLSSDTQYF. In DNA, the CDR3 is TGTGCCAGCAGTTACCTGGGACTATCTTCAGATACGCAGTATTTT.

The chain employs TRBV3-1 (or the pseudogene TRBV3-2) and TRBJ1-1; D remains ambiguous. Between the trimmed V and J ends, which lost 0 bases and 0 bases, there was a span of 14 bases. Germline-derived CDR1 and CDR2 are LGHDT and YNNKEL (reference sequence). The CDR3 is made up of 17 amino acids. DNA of the CDR3: TGTGCCAGCAGCCAAGATTGGCCGTCAGGCATGAACACTGAAGCTTTCTTT. Its translation is CASSQDWPSGMNTEAFF.

This clone was detected only once. The chain carries TRBV19 and TRBJ1-2, with a tentative D call TRBD1 (5 bases). CDR1 and CDR2 from the germline V gene are LNHDA and SQIVND (reference sequence). This CDR3 comprises 15 residues. V was cut by 9 bases and J by 4 bases, with 21 bases left in between. CDR3 sequence (DNA): TGTGCCAGCACTAGGGGAGGGAAGGCGGGCTATGGCTACACCTTC. It codes for CASTRGGKAGYGYTF.

This sequence joins TRBV19 and TRBJ1-2; a possible D gene is TRBD1 (6 bases). Between the trimmed V and J ends, which lost 6 bases and 4 bases, there was a span of 15 bases. Looked up from germline, CDR1 is LNHDA and CDR2 is SQIVND (reference sequence). The length of the CDR3 is 14 residues. The CDR3 coding sequence is TGTGCCAGTAGGGGGGCTCCCCCCGGCTATGGCTACACCTTC. Translating it yields CASRGAPPGYGYTF.

This chain links TRBV7-9 with TRBJ2-1; maybe TRBD2 (5 bases). The V and J ends lost 5 bases and 1 base respectively, with 21 bases between them. CDR1 and CDR2 (germline): SEHNR, FQNEAQ (reference sequence). CDR3 length: 18 amino acids. CDR3 bases: TGTGCCAGCAGCCACCCCCCGAGAGGGCCGCTATCCTACAATGAGCAGTTCTTC. Its translation: CASSHPPRGPLSYNEQFF. The full variable domain, completed using reference TRBV7-9 and TRBJ2-1, is DTGVSQNPRHKITKRGQNVTFRCDPISEHNRLYWYRQTLGQGPEFLTYFQNEAQLEKSRLLSDRFSAERPKGSFSTLEIQRTEQGDSAMYLCASSHPPRGPLSYNEQFFGPGTRLTVL.

The table lists this clone with a count of one. The chain employs TRBV6-5 and TRBJ1-4, with D perhaps matching TRBD1 (5 bases). Trimming shortened V by 6 bases and J by 8 bases, and 13 bases separated the two germline ends. The CDR3 totals 13 residues. Germline CDR1 MNHEY, CDR2 SVGAGI. The CDR3 protein is CASSRQPGEKLFF. The CDR3 DNA is TGTGCCAGCAGCCGACAGCCTGGGGAAAAACTGTTTTTT.